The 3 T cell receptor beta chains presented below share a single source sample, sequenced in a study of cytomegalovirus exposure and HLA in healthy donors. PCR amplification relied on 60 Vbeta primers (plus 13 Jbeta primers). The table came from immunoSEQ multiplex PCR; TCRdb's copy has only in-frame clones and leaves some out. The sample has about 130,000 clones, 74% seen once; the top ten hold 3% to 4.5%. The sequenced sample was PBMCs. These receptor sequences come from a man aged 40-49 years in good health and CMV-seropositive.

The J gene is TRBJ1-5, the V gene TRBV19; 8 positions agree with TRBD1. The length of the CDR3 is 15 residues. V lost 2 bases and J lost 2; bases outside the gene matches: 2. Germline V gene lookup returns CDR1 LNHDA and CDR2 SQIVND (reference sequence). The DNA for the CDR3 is TGTGCCAGTAGTATACAGGGGGCTGGCAATCAGCCCCAGCATTTT. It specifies CASSIQGAGNQPQHF.

The CDR3 sequence is CASSLFRSGNTIYF. CDR3 nucleotide sequence: TGTGCCAGCAGTTTGTTCCGCTCTGGAAACACCATATATTTT. The chain recombines TRBV28 with TRBJ1-3; D unclear. V lost 3 bases to trimming and J lost 0 bases, with 6 bases between them. Germline V gives CDR1 MDHEN, CDR2 SYDVKM. The CDR3 has 14 residues.

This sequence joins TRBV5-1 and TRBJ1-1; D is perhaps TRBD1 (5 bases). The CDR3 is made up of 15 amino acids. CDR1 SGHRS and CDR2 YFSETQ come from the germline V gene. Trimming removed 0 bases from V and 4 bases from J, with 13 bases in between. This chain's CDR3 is CASSLDGTGPTEAFF. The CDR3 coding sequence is TGCGCCAGCAGCTTGGATGGGACTGGCCCCACTGAAGCTTTCTTT.